A selection of T cell receptor beta chains follows, all from one sample in a study of blood T cell repertoires in COVID-19. Clones were read by immunoSEQ multiplex PCR, and TCRdb kept only the in-frame ones, dropping some. The sample consists of over 200,000 clones, 92% of them appearing once. The specimen was peripheral blood. These receptors were collected from a man aged 30 to 39 with acute or convalescent COVID-19. CDR3s include the opening cysteine and the closing phenylalanine or tryptophan. Each record gives: V gene, D gene, CDR3 length, clone size, J gene, CDR3 DNA, CDR3 protein. A D gene is named only where the DNA matches it firmly. Rows may omit the clone size; those that give it use once, few, many or a size class.

TRBV28	.	15	.	TRBJ2-3	TGTGCCAGCAGTTTATGGACTACCAGCACAGATACGCAGTATTTT	CASSLWTTSTDTQYF
TRBV5-1	TRBD2	16	.	TRBJ2-5	TGCGCCAGCAGCCCTGCCGGGACTAGGCCTCAAGAGACCCAGTACTTC	CASSPAGTRPQETQYF
TRBV4-2	.	13	.	TRBJ1-2	TGTGCCAGCAGCCAAGAACGAGCGGCTGGCTACACCTTC	CASSQERAAGYTF
TRBV19	TRBD1	15	.	TRBJ1-2	TGTGCCAGTAGGCCAGGGACAGCTTTTAACTATGGCTACACCTTC	CASRPGTAFNYGYTF
TRBV9	.	14	.	TRBJ2-7	TGTGCCAGCAGCGTAGATATTGAGTTTTACGAGCAGTACTTC	CASSVDIEFYEQYF
TRBV7-9	TRBD1	15	.	TRBJ2-7	TGTGCCAGCAGCTTAGGGACAGGGAAGGCCTACGAGCAGTACTTC	CASSLGTGKAYEQYF
TRBV18	.	16	.	TRBJ1-1	TGTGCCAGCTCACCACCTACCAACTACATGAACACTGAAGCTTTCTTT	CASSPPTNYMNTEAFF
TRBV9	TRBD2	16	.	TRBJ2-7	TGTGCCAGCAGCGTAGACCCAGCGGGGAGCTCCTACGAGCAGTACTTC	CASSVDPAGSSYEQYF
TRBV19	.	14	.	TRBJ2-1	TGTGCCAGTAGTATCGTGCTGCGGGAAGGTGAGCAGTTCTTC	CASSIVLREGEQFF
TRBV27	.	13	few	TRBJ1-2	TGTGCCAGCAGTTATGGACTTGACTATGGCTACACCTTC	CASSYGLDYGYTF
TRBV6-6	.	13	.	TRBJ1-5	TGTGCCAGCACGACAGGCCAGGAACAGCCCCAGCATTTT	CASTTGQEQPQHF
TRBV7-3	.	15	.	TRBJ2-1	TGTGCCAGCAGCTTAGAAGCAGGAGGATACAATGAGCAGTTCTTC	CASSLEAGGYNEQFF
TRBV27	.	14	.	TRBJ2-5	TGTGCCAGCAGTTTAATGGCTAGCTGGGAGACCCAGTACTTC	CASSLMASWETQYF
TRBV6-9	TRBD1	18	.	TRBJ2-2	TGTGCCAGCAGTTACCTAAGAAGGGACAGGGCTTTTCACGGGGAGCTGTTTTTT	CASSYLRRDRAFHGELFF
TRBV5-1	TRBD1	16	.	TRBJ2-7	TGCGCCAGCAGCTCCTCGGGACAGGACCGTTTCTACGAGCAGTACTTC	CASSSSGQDRFYEQYF
TRBV30	.	17	.	TRBJ2-1	TGTGCCTGGAGCGTCAATTTTGGGTTAGCGAAGTACAATGAGCAGTTCTTC	CAWSVNFGLAKYNEQFF
TRBV6-5	TRBD1	15	.	TRBJ2-7	TGTGCCAGCATGCGGAGGACAGGGGGTCAGTACGAGCAGTACTTC	CASMRRTGGQYEQYF
TRBV2	.	17	.	TRBJ1-5	TGTGCCAGCAGTGAAGCGCTTCAGGGGTGGGGCAATCAGCCCCAGCATTTT	CASSEALQGWGNQPQHF
TRBV24-1	.	15	.	TRBJ2-2	TGTGCCACCAGGGCCGCCAGGGTCAACACCGGGGAGCTGTTTTTT	CATRAARVNTGELFF
TRBV6-6	.	12	.	TRBJ2-3	TGTGCCAGCAGTTACTGGGCGGATACGCAGTATTTT	CASSYWADTQYF
TRBV21-1	.	15	.	TRBJ2-1	TGTGCCAGCAGCCCTCAAGGGCTTCGGGATGATGAGCAGTTCTTC	CASSPQGLRDDEQFF
TRBV2	.	15	.	TRBJ1-4	TGTGCCAGCAGTGACCGTGGCCTGATGAATGAAAAACTGTTTTTT	CASSDRGLMNEKLFF
TRBV12-3/TRBV12-4	.	12	once	TRBJ2-7	TGTGCCAGCAGCATGGGGGGCTACGAGCAGTACTTC	CASSMGGYEQYF
TRBV5-4	TRBD1	16	.	TRBJ2-3	TGTGCCAGCAGTCCCGGCGGGACAGGGCTAACAGATACGCAGTATTTT	CASSPGGTGLTDTQYF
TRBV10-3	.	11	.	TRBJ2-3	TGTGCCATCAGTTCAACAGATACGCAGTATTTT	CAISSTDTQYF
TRBV27	TRBD2	14	.	TRBJ2-7	TGTGCCAGCAGTTTTATTTCAGGGAGGGACGAGCAGTACTTC	CASSFISGRDEQYF
TRBV19	.	16	.	TRBJ1-6	TGTGCCAGTAGTATAGACAACAGGGCCTATAATTCACCCCTCCACTTT	CASSIDNRAYNSPLHF
TRBV6-5	.	13	.	TRBJ1-1	TGTGCCAGCAGTCCGCGACAGGCTGCTGAAGCTTTCTTT	CASSPRQAAEAFF
TRBV5-1	TRBD1	17	.	TRBJ1-1	TGCGCCAGCAGCTTCACGGACAGGGGGCACGGGAACACTGAAGCTTTCTTT	CASSFTDRGHGNTEAFF
TRBV12-5	.	13	.	TRBJ1-1	TGTGCTAGTGGGAACCGGGAGAACACTGAAGCTTTCTTT	CASGNRENTEAFF
TRBV27	TRBD1	17	once	TRBJ1-2	TGTGCCAGCAGTTTAGTAGGACAGGGATCTTCTAACTATGGCTACACCTTC	CASSLVGQGSSNYGYTF
TRBV24-1	.	16	.	TRBJ2-5	TGTGCCACCAGTGATCCCCCCGCCTCGGGTGTGGAGACCCAGTACTTC	CATSDPPASGVETQYF
TRBV7-3	.	14	.	TRBJ2-7	TGTGCCAGCAGCGCAACCGGGACAAACTACGAGCAGTACTTC	CASSATGTNYEQYF
TRBV2	TRBD2	16	.	TRBJ2-1	TGTGCCAGCATTCCCGGCGGCGGGAGAGTCCGCAATGAGCAGTTCTTC	CASIPGGGRVRNEQFF
TRBV7-6	TRBD1	15	.	TRBJ1-6	TGTGCCAGCAGCAACGGACAGGGGCTCGCTTCACCCCTCCACTTT	CASSNGQGLASPLHF
TRBV7-2	TRBD2	15	.	TRBJ2-1	TGTGCCAGCAGCTTCGCTAGCGGGGGGTACAATGAGCAGTTCTTC	CASSFASGGYNEQFF
TRBV6-6	.	16	.	TRBJ2-7	TGTGCCAGCAGCCCCCGCGGTTCGGGGGATTCATACGAGCAGTACTTC	CASSPRGSGDSYEQYF
TRBV5-1	.	14	.	TRBJ1-4	TGCGCCAGCAGCAACAACCAGGGGAATGAAAAACTGTTTTTT	CASSNNQGNEKLFF
TRBV11-3	.	16	.	TRBJ2-2	TGTGCCAGCAGCCCCCCCGGGGCGGGAACCACCGGGGAGCTGTTTTTT	CASSPPGAGTTGELFF
TRBV19	.	15	.	TRBJ1-5	TGTGCCAGTAGTTTGTGGGGGGTGAGCAATCAGCCCCAGCATTTT	CASSLWGVSNQPQHF
TRBV6-2/TRBV6-3	.	11	.	TRBJ2-7	TGTGCCAGCAGTGACTTCGGCGAGCAGTACTTC	CASSDFGEQYF
TRBV19	.	14	.	TRBJ1-1	TGTGCCAGTAAGGCAGGCATCTTGAACACTGAAGCTTTCTTT	CASKAGILNTEAFF
TRBV7-8	TRBD2	18	.	TRBJ2-4	TGTGCCAGCAGCTCACCATCTGGACTAGCGGGAGTTGGCAACATTCAGTACTTC	CASSSPSGLAGVGNIQYF
TRBV18	.	15	.	TRBJ1-1	TGTGCCAGCTCACCACTCGGGATCGGGAACACTGAAGCTTTCTTT	CASSPLGIGNTEAFF
TRBV7-2	.	15	.	TRBJ2-6	TGTGCCAGCAGCTTAGGAGGGTCTGGGGCCAACGTCCTGACTTTC	CASSLGGSGANVLTF
TRBV6-5	TRBD1	15	.	TRBJ1-2	TGTGCCAGCAGTTCCCCAGGGGGGCCTAACTATGGCTACACCTTC	CASSSPGGPNYGYTF
TRBV15	TRBD2	15	.	TRBJ2-3	TGTGCCACCAGGCCAACTAGCGGGGTCAAATATACGCAGTATTTT	CATRPTSGVKYTQYF
TRBV6-5	.	14	.	TRBJ1-5	TGTGCCAGCAGGGACACCGCAAGCAATCAGCCCCAGCATTTT	CASRDTASNQPQHF
TRBV7-7	.	15	.	TRBJ2-3	TGTGCTAGCAGCTTGGGTACAGGGTACACAGATACGCAGTATTTT	CASSLGTGYTDTQYF
TRBV5-4	.	15	.	TRBJ1-4	TGTGCCAGCAGCTTCCAGACAGCAACTAATGAAAAACTGTTTTTT	CASSFQTATNEKLFF
TRBV2	.	14	.	TRBJ1-5	TGTGCCAGCAGTCGTCAGGGGCGCGATCAGCCCCAGCATTTT	CASSRQGRDQPQHF
TRBV6-5	TRBD1	13	.	TRBJ1-5	TGTGCCAGCAGCGACAGGGGGCAGGAGCCCCAGCATTTT	CASSDRGQEPQHF
TRBV12-3/TRBV12-4	.	11	.	TRBJ1-1	TGTGCCAGCAAAATCCGGGGGATGGCTTTCTTT	CASKIRGMAFF
TRBV7-3	.	14	.	TRBJ1-2	TGTGCCAGCAGCCCACAGGGAATGGGCTATGGCTACACCTTC	CASSPQGMGYGYTF
TRBV28	TRBD1	16	.	TRBJ1-4	TGTGCCAGCAGACCACAGGGGACAAGCCTTAATGAAAAACTGTTTTTT	CASRPQGTSLNEKLFF
TRBV5-4	.	12	.	TRBJ2-1	TGTGCCAGCAGCTTGTGGCAGGGGAAGCAGTTCTTC	CASSLWQGKQFF
TRBV24-1	.	15	.	TRBJ2-5	TGTGCCACCAGTCACAATACAGGGAACCAAGAGACCCAGTACTTC	CATSHNTGNQETQYF
TRBV18	TRBD1	15	.	TRBJ2-7	TGTGCCAGCTCACCCGGGACAGGGAACTCCTACGAGCAGTACTTC	CASSPGTGNSYEQYF
TRBV27	.	15	few	TRBJ1-6	TGTGCCAGCAGTTTATCCAGGACATATAATTCACCCCTCCACTTT	CASSLSRTYNSPLHF